Listed below are T cell receptor beta chains from one sample, sequenced in a study of OX40 agonist ivuxolimab in advanced cancers. Sequencing used immunoSEQ multiplex PCR; TCRdb keeps in-frame clones, though not all of them. The sample includes about 20,000 clones, over 75% of them seen just once. Material: CD4+ or CD8+ T cells sorted from blood, obtained in a trial of the OX40 agonist ivuxolimab. The receptors come from an adult with an advanced solid tumor such as melanoma, head and neck, liver or kidney cancer. Both conserved end residues are part of each CDR3. The D gene is left open where the match is weak. Only some rows state a clone size, as once, few, many or a class for expanded clones.

TRBV6-6	TRBJ2-3	NA	TRBD2	CASSSRLAGDTDTQYF	TGTGCCAGCAGCTCACGACTAGCGGGGGACACAGATACGCAGTATTTT
TRBV7-2	TRBJ1-1	NA	NA	CASSFGWGSGTEAFF	TGTGCCAGCAGCTTCGGGTGGGGAAGTGGCACTGAAGCTTTCTTT
TRBV10-3	TRBJ2-5	NA	TRBD2	CAISESTSGRGLRETQYF	TGTGCCATCAGTGAGTCGACTAGCGGGAGGGGCCTCCGTGAGACCCAGTACTTC
TRBV13	TRBJ1-2	NA	NA	CASSLGHNYGYTF	TGTGCCAGCAGCCTTGGTCATAACTATGGCTACACCTTC
TRBV29-1	TRBJ2-5	NA	NA	CSVVVIGTQYF	TGCAGCGTTGTGGTGATAGGGACCCAGTACTTC
TRBV28	TRBJ2-7	NA	NA	CASSPRQLTYEQYF	TGTGCCAGCAGTCCCCGACAGCTAACCTACGAGCAGTACTTC
TRBV5-1	TRBJ2-7	NA	TRBD2	CASSLVLAVGYEQYF	TGCGCCAGCAGCTTGGTCCTAGCGGTAGGGTACGAGCAGTACTTC
TRBV11-2	TRBJ1-2	NA	NA	CASSFQSGLGYGYTF	TGTGCCAGCAGCTTTCAGTCGGGTCTGGGCTATGGCTACACCTTC
TRBV7-8	TRBJ2-7	NA	TRBD1	CASSGRGQAQSYEQYF	TGTGCCAGCAGCGGCCGAGGACAGGCGCAATCCTACGAGCAGTACTTC
TRBV19	TRBJ1-4	few	TRBD1	CASSVGQAATNEKLFF	TGTGCCAGTAGTGTCGGACAGGCTGCAACTAATGAAAAACTGTTTTTT
TRBV4-1	TRBJ1-1	once	NA	CASSLMLEAVEAFF	TGCGCCAGCAGCCTCATGTTAGAGGCGGTTGAAGCTTTCTTT
TRBV2	TRBJ2-7	NA	NA	CASSEAWLSTEQYF	TGTGCCAGCAGTGAAGCTTGGTTATCTACCGAGCAGTACTTC
TRBV6-1	TRBJ2-7	NA	NA	CASIFPGSYEQYF	TGTGCCAGCATCTTTCCAGGGTCCTACGAGCAGTACTTC
TRBV14	TRBJ1-1	NA	NA	CASSQGDEAFF	TGTGCCAGCAGCCAGGGGGATGAAGCTTTCTTT
TRBV18	TRBJ1-3	NA	TRBD1	CASSPPGQGKRNTIYF	TGTGCCAGCTCACCACCTGGACAGGGAAAGAGAAACACCATATATTTT
TRBV6-1	TRBJ2-7	NA	TRBD1	CASSELIGTGVMDEQYF	TGTGCCAGCAGTGAACTGATAGGGACAGGCGTAATGGACGAGCAGTACTTC
TRBV12-5	TRBJ1-1	few	NA	CASGSAQGWSEAFF	TGTGCTAGTGGTTCAGCACAGGGCTGGTCTGAAGCTTTCTTT
TRBV10-3	TRBJ2-7	NA	NA	CAISEYGGPYEQYF	TGTGCCATCAGTGAGTACGGGGGACCCTACGAGCAGTACTTC
TRBV28	TRBJ1-2	NA	NA	CASSPPRSWGYTF	TGTGCCAGCAGTCCCCCCCGGTCGTGGGGCTACACCTTC
TRBV6-5	TRBJ1-2	medium-sized	NA	CASSSPVRNYGYTF	TGTGCCAGCAGTTCCCCTGTACGCAACTATGGCTACACCTTC
TRBV7-9	TRBJ2-5	NA	TRBD2	CASSLGLAGVSGQETQYF	TGTGCCAGCAGCTTAGGACTAGCGGGAGTCTCCGGGCAAGAGACCCAGTACTTC
TRBV7-3	TRBJ1-1	NA	TRBD1	CASSRTGVYPNTEAFF	TGTGCCAGCAGTCGGACAGGGGTATATCCGAACACTGAAGCTTTCTTT
TRBV18	TRBJ1-1	NA	NA	CASSMQLNTEAFF	TGTGCCAGCTCAATGCAGCTGAACACTGAAGCTTTCTTT
TRBV5-1	TRBJ2-3	NA	NA	CASSLKPDTQYF	TGCGCCAGCAGCTTGAAGCCAGATACGCAGTATTTT
TRBV5-1	TRBJ2-7	NA	TRBD2	CASSLGDYFYEQYF	TGCGCCAGCAGCTTGGGGGACTATTTTTACGAGCAGTACTTC
TRBV18	TRBJ2-3	once	TRBD1	CASSPSQGATDTQYF	TGTGCCAGCTCACCCAGCCAGGGGGCGACAGATACGCAGTATTTT
TRBV13	TRBJ2-2	NA	NA	CASSSTGTNTGELFF	TGTGCCAGCAGCTCTACCGGGACCAACACCGGGGAGCTGTTTTTT
TRBV27	TRBJ2-3	NA	TRBD2	CASSLTSGRVWDTQYF	TGTGCCAGCAGCCTGACTAGCGGGAGGGTTTGGGATACGCAGTATTTT
TRBV10-1	TRBJ2-5	once	TRBD2	CASSASGRRETQYF	TGCGCCAGCAGTGCTAGCGGGAGAAGAGAGACCCAGTACTTC
TRBV19	TRBJ2-1	NA	NA	CASRTTLGHEQFF	TGTGCCAGTAGGACTACCCTCGGGCATGAGCAGTTCTTC
TRBV5-6	TRBJ2-3	NA	TRBD1	CASSLYGRGRGTQYF	TGTGCCAGCAGCTTGTATGGCAGGGGGCGGGGTACGCAGTATTTT
TRBV19	TRBJ1-2	NA	TRBD1	CASREHRGGDYGYTF	TGTGCCAGCCGCGAACACAGGGGGGGTGACTATGGCTACACCTTC